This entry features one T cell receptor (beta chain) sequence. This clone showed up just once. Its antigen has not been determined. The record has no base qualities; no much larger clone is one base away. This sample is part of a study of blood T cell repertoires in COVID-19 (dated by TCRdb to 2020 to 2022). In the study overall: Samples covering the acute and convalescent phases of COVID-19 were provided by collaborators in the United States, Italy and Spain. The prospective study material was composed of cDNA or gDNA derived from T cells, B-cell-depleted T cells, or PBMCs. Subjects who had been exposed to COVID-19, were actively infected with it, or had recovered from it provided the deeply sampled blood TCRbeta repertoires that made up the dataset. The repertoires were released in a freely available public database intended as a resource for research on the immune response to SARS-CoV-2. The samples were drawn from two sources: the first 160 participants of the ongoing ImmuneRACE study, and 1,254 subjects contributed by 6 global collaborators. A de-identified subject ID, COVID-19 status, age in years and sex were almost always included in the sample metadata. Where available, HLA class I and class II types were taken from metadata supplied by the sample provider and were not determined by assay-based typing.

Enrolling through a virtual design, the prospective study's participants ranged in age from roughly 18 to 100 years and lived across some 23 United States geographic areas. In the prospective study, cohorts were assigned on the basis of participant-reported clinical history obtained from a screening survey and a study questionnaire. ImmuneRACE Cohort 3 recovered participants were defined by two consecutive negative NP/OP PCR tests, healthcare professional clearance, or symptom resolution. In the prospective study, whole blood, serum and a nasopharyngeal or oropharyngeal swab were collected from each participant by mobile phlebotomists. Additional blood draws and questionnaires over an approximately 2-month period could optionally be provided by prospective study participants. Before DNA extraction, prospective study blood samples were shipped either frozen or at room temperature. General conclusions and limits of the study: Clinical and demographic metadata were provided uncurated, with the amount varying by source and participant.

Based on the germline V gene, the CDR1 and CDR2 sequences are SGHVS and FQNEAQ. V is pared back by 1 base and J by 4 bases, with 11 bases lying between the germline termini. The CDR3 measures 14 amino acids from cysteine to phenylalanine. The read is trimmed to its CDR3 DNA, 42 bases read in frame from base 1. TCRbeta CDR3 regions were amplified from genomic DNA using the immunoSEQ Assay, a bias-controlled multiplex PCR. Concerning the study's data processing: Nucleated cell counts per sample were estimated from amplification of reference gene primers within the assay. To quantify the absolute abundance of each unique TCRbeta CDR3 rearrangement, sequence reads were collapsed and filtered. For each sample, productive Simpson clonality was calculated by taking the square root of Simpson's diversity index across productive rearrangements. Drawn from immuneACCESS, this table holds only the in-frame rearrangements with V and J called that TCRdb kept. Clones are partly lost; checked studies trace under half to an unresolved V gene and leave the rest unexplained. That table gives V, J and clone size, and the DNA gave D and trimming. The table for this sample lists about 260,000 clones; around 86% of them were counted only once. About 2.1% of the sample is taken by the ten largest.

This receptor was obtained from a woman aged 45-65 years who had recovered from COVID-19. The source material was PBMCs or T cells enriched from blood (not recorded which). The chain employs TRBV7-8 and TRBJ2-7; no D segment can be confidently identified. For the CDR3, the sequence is CASSLVSAEYEQYF. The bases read TGTGCCAGCAGCTTAGTTTCGGCGGAATACGAGCAGTACTTC.